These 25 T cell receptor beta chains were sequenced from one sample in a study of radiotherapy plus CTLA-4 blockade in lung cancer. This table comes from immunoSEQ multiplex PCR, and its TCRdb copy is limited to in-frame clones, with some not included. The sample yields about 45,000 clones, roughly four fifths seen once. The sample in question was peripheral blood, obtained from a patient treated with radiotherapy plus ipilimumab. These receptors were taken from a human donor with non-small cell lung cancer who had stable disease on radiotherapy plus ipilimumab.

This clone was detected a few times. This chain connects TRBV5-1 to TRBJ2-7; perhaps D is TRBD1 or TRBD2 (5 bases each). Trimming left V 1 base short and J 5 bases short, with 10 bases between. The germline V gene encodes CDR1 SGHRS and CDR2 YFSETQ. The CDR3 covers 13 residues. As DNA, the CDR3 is TGCGCCAGCAGCTTGTTCGGGGACCACGAGCAGTACTTC. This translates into CASSLFGDHEQYF.

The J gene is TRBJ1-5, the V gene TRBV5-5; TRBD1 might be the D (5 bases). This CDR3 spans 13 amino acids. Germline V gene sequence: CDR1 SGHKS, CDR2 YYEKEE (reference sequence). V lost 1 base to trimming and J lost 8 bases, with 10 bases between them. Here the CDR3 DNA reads TGTGCCAGCAGCTTGATGGGGGTAGAGCCCCAGCATTTT. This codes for CASSLMGVEPQHF.

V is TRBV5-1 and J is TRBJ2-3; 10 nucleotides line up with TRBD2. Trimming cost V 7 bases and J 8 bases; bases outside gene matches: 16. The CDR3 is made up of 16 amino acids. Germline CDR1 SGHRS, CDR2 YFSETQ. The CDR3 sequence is CASSPGTLAGVGTQYF. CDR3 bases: TGCGCCAGCTCCCCCGGGACCCTAGCGGGGGTCGGTACGCAGTATTTT.

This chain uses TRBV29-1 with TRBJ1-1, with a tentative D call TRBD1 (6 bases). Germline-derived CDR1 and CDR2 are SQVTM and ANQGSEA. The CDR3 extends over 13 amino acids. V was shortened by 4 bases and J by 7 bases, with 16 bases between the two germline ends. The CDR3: CSVAARRGGEAFF. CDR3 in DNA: TGCAGCGTTGCGGCTCGCAGGGGAGGTGAAGCTTTCTTT. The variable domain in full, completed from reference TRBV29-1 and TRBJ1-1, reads SAVISQKPSRDICQRGTSLTIQCQVDSQVTMMFWYRQQPGQSLTLIATANQGSEATYESGFVIDKFPISRPNLTFSTLTVSNMSPEDSSIYLCSVAARRGGEAFFGQGTRLTVV.

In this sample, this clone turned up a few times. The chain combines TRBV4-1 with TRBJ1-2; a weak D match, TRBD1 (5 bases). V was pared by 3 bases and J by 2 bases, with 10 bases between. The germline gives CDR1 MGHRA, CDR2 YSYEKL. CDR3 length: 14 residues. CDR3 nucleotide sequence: TGCGCCAGCAGCCAGGGACGGATGAACTATGGCTACACCTTC. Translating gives CASSQGRMNYGYTF.

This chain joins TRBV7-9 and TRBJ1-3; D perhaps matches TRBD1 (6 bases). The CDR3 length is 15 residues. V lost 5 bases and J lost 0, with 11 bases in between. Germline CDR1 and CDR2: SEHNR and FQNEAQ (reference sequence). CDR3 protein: CASSPDRLSGNTIYF. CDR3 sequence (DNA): TGTGCCAGCAGCCCTGACAGGCTCTCTGGAAACACCATATATTTT.

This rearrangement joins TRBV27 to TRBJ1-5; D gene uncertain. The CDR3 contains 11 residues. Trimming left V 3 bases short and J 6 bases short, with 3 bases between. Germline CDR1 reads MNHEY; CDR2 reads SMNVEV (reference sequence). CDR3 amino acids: CASSLGQPQHF. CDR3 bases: TGTGCCAGCAGTTTGGGTCAGCCCCAGCATTTT.

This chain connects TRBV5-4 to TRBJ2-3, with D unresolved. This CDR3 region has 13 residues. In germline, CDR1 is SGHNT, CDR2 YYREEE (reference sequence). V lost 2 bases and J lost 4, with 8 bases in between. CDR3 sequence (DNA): TGTGCCAGCAGCTTTGACGCCGCAGATACGCAGTATTTT. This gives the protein CASSFDAADTQYF.

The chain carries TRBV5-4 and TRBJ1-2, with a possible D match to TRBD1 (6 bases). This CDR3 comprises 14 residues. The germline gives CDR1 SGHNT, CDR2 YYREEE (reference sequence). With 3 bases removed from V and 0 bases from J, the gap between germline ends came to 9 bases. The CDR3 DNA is TGTGCCAGCAGCTATCCAGGGGCTAACTATGGCTACACCTTC. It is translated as CASSYPGANYGYTF. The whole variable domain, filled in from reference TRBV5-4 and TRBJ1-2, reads ETGVTQSPTHLIKTRGQQVTLRCSSQSGHNTVSWYQQALGQGPQFIFQYYREEENGRGNFPPRFSGLQFPNYSSELNVNALELDDSALYLCASSYPGANYGYTFGSGTRLTVV.

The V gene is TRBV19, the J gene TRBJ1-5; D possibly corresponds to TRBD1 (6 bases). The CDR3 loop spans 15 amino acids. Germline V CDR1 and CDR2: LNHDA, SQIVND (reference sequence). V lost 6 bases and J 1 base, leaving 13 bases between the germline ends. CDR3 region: CASRVQRGSNQPQHF. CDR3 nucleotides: TGTGCCAGTAGGGTTCAAAGGGGGAGCAATCAGCCCCAGCATTTT.

In DNA, the CDR3 is TGCAGCGTTGATACTACAGTGAAAGTGGGTGGCTACACCTTC. Protein product: CSVDTTVKVGGYTF. The J gene is TRBJ1-2, the V gene TRBV29-1; no reliable D call. This CDR3 comprises 14 residues. The V end was cut by 3 bases, the J end by 7 bases, with 18 bases between. Germline V gene lookup returns CDR1 SQVTM and CDR2 ANQGSEA. Complete variable domain (other parts from reference TRBV29-1 and TRBJ1-2): SAVISQKPSRDICQRGTSLTIQCQVDSQVTMMFWYRQQPGQSLTLIATANQGSEATYESGFVIDKFPISRPNLTFSTLTVSNMSPEDSSIYLCSVDTTVKVGGYTFGSGTRLTVV.

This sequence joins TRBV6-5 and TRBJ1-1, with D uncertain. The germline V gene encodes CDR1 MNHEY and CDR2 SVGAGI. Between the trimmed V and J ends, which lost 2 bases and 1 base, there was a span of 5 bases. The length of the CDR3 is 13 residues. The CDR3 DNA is TGTGCCAGCAGTTACATCGGGAACACTGAAGCTTTCTTT. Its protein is CASSYIGNTEAFF.

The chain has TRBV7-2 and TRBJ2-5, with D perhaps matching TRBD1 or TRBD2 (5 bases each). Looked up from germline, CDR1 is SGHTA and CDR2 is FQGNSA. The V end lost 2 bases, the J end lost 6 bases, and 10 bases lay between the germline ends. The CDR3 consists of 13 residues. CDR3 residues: CASSLSWGQTQYF. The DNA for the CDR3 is TGTGCCAGCAGCTTAAGCTGGGGACAGACCCAGTACTTC.

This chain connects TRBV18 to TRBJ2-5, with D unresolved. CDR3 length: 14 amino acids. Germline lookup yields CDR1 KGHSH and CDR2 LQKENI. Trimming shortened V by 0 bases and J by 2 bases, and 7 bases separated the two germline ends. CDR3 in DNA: TGTGCCAGCTCACCACCTATTACGCAAGAGACCCAGTACTTC. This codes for CASSPPITQETQYF.

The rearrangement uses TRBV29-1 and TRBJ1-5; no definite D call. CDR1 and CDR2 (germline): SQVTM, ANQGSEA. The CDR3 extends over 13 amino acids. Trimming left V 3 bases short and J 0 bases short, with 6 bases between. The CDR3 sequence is CSVDIGSNQPQHF. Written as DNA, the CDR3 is TGCAGCGTTGATATTGGTAGCAATCAGCCCCAGCATTTT.

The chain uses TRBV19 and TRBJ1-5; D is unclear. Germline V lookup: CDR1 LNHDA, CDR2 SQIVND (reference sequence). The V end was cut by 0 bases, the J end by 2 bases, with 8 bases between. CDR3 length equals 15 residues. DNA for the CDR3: TGTGCCAGTAGTATAGAGGGTTTTGGCAATCAGCCCCAGCATTTT. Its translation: CASSIEGFGNQPQHF.

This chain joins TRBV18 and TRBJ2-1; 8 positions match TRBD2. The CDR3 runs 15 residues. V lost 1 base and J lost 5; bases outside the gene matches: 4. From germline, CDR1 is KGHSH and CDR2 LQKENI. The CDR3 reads CASSPRAGEHNEQFF. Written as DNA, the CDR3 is TGTGCCAGCTCACCACGAGCGGGGGAACACAATGAGCAGTTCTTC.

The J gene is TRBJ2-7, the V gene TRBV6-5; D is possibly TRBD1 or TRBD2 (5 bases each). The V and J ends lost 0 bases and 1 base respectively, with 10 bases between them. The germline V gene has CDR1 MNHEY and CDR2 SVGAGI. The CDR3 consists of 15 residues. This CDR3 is CASSYSGDGSYEQYF. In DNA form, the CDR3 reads TGTGCCAGCAGTTACTCGGGGGACGGATCCTACGAGCAGTACTTC.

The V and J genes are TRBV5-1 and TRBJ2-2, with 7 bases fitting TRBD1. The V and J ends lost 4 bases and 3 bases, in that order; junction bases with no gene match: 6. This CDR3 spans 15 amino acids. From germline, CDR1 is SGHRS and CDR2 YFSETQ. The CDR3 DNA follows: TGCGCCAGCAGCCAACAGGGGTCTGACACCGGGGAGCTGTTTTTT. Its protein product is CASSQQGSDTGELFF.

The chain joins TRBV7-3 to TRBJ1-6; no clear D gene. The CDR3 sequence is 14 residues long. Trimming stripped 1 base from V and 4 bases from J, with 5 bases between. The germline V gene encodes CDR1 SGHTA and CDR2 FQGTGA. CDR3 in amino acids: CASSLRGYNSPLHF. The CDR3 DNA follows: TGTGCCAGCAGCTTAAGGGGTTATAATTCACCCCTCCACTTT.

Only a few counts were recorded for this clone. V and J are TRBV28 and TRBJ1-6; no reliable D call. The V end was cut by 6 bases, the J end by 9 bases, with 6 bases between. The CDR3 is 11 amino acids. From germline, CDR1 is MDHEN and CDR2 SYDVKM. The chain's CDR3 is CASSRSSPLHF. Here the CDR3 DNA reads TGTGCCAGCAGCCGATCTTCACCCCTCCACTTT.

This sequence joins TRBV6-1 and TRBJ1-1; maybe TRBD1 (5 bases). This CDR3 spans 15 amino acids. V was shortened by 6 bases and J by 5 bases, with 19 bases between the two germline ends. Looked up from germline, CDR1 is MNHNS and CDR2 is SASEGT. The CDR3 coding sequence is TGTGCCAGCAGGGACCCGGGGACGGAGGGGACTGAAGCTTTCTTT. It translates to CASRDPGTEGTEAFF.

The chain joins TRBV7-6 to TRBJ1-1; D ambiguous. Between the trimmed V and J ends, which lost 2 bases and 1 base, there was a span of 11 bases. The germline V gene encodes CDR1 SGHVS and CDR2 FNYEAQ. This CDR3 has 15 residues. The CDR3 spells CASSLPYRGNTEAFF. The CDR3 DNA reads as TGTGCCAGCAGCTTACCCTACCGGGGGAACACTGAAGCTTTCTTT.

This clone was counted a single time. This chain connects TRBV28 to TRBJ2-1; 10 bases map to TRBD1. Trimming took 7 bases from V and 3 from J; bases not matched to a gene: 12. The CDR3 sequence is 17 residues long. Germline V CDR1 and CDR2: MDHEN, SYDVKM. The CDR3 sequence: CASTTRPGQGRYNEQFF. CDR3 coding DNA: TGTGCCAGCACCACACGTCCGGGACAGGGGCGCTACAATGAGCAGTTCTTC.

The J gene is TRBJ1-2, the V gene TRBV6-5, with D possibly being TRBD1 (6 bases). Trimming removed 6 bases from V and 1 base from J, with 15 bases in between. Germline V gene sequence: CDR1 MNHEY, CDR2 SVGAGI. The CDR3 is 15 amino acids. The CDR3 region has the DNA TGTGCCAGCAGGCGGGGGCGGCAGCTTAACTATGGCTACACCTTC. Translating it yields CASRRGRQLNYGYTF.